A selection of T cell receptor beta chains follows, all from one sample in a study of blood T cell repertoires in COVID-19. The protocol was immunoSEQ multiplex PCR, while the TCRdb copy is restricted to in-frame clones and leaves out a portion. Of roughly 330,000 clones listed, around 87% are singletons. The sample taken for sequencing was PBMCs or T cells enriched from blood (not recorded which). These receptors originate from a woman in her twenties or thirties who had recovered from COVID-19. Each CDR3 is given with its conserved first and last residue. The order of the fields is J gene, V gene, D gene, CDR3 DNA, CDR3 protein. D genes are given only for firm matches.

>TRBJ1-5|TRBV12-3/TRBV12-4|.
TGTGCCAGCACCCTAGAGGGAGGATCGCCCCAGCATTTT
CASTLEGGSPQHF
>TRBJ1-6|TRBV5-1|.
TGCGCCAGCAGCTTGGAAAGACTTGCCTCCTATAATTCACCCCTCCACTTT
CASSLERLASYNSPLHF
>TRBJ2-4|TRBV6-5|TRBD2
TGTGCCAGCAGTTACTACCCTAGCGGGGGGTTCTACTTC
CASSYYPSGGFYF
>TRBJ2-2|TRBV5-4|TRBD2
TGTGCCAGCAGCTCGGAGCGGGGGCGCGGCACCGGGGAGCTGTTTTTT
CASSSERGRGTGELFF
>TRBJ2-1|TRBV18|TRBD1
TGTGCCAGCCGACAGGGGGTCCACAATGAGCAGTTCTTC
CASRQGVHNEQFF
>TRBJ2-1|TRBV19|.
TGTGCCAGTAGTATCTACCCCACGAGGGAGTACAATGAGCAGTTCTTC
CASSIYPTREYNEQFF
>TRBJ1-5|TRBV4-3|TRBD1
TGCGCCAGCAGCCAGACAGGGTATTCTAATCAGCCCCAGCATTTT
CASSQTGYSNQPQHF
>TRBJ1-1|TRBV5-5|TRBD1
TGTGCCAGCAGCTTAGTTTTACAGGGGTCCCCAGGGGACACTGAAGCTTTCTTT
CASSLVLQGSPGDTEAFF
>TRBJ1-2|TRBV6-6|TRBD1
TGTGCCAGCAGTTACCGAGTGACAGGGAAAGGTGGCTACACCTTC
CASSYRVTGKGGYTF
>TRBJ2-3|TRBV4-2|TRBD2
TGTGCCAGCAGCCAATACGGGGGGGTCCCAGATACGCAGTATTTT
CASSQYGGVPDTQYF
>TRBJ1-6|TRBV18|.
TGTGCCAGCTCACAGGGGAATAATTCACCCCTCCACTTT
CASSQGNNSPLHF
>TRBJ1-1|TRBV5-1|TRBD1
TGCGCCAGCAGCTTGGTAACAGGGGAATCGTTGGACACTGAAGCTTTCTTT
CASSLVTGESLDTEAFF